These 11 T cell receptor beta chains share one sample of origin, sequenced in a study of CD8+CD57+ T cells in acquired aplastic anemia. An expansion of CD8+CD57+ cells by flow cytometry had been shown in patients chosen for sequencing. Genomic DNA was employed as the template in profiling TCR beta VDJ and CDR3. TCRdb analysed the reads with MiXCR anew, one entry per CDR3 protein. The table includes approximately 220,000 distinct CDR3 sequences, about half detected once. Material: sorted CD4+, CD8+, or CD8+CD57+ T cells (not recorded which) from PBMCs. The receptors stem from a human donor with aplastic anemia.

The gene calls are TRBV19 and TRBJ1-2; D uncertain. Germline V gene lookup returns CDR1 LNHDA and CDR2 SQIVND (reference sequence). The length of the CDR3 is 14 residues. V gave up 10 bases and J gave up 6 bases, with 21 bases separating them. CDR3 in DNA: TGTGCCACTCATGAAGGAGGTCGACGCGATGGCTACACCTTC. Amino acids: CATHEGGRRDGYTF.

The rearrangement links TRBV2 to TRBJ1-1; D is ambiguous. This CDR3 region has 14 residues. Germline CDR1 reads SNHLY; CDR2 reads FYNNEI. V lost 3 bases and J lost 10, with 18 bases in between. CDR3 DNA: TGTGCCAGCAGTGAGGCCTGGGTGGACCCTGGAGCTTTCTTT. Translated, it gives CASSEAWVDPGAFF.

The chain is built from TRBV24-1 and TRBJ2-3; 8 bases align to TRBD1. After removal of 3 bases from V and 3 bases from J, the junction contained 4 bases not matched to a gene. The CDR3 spans 15 residues. Germline CDR1 KGHDR, CDR2 SFDVKD. CDR3 bases: TGTGCCACCAGTGATCGCGGACAGGGAACAGATACGCAGTATTTT. The encoded protein is CATSDRGQGTDTQYF.

The gene calls are TRBV7-6 and TRBJ2-3; 12 positions agree with TRBD2. The CDR3 loop spans 15 amino acids. V lost 6 bases and J lost 11; bases outside the gene matches: 12. Germline V CDR1 and CDR2: SGHVS, FNYEAQ. CDR3 nucleotides: TGTGCCAGCAGTGCGACTAGCGGGGGCTACAATGAGCAGTATTTT. This translates into CASSATSGGYNEQYF.

This clonotype was recorded a few times. The chain has TRBV27 and TRBJ2-1; D might be TRBD2 (5 bases). This CDR3 contains 14 residues. CDR1 and CDR2 from the germline V gene are MNHEY and SMNVEV (reference sequence). The V and J ends lost 6 bases and 6 bases respectively, with 15 bases between them. The CDR3 loop is CASRDSGRRNEQFF. The CDR3 DNA follows: TGTGCCAGCAGGGACTCAGGCAGGCGCAATGAGCAGTTCTTC.

This clonotype was seen at least ten times. The chain joins TRBV5-8 to TRBJ1-4, with 8 nucleotides matching TRBD1. V shed 7 bases and J 10 bases; nucleotides not matched to a gene: 15. This CDR3 is 15 amino acids long. Germline V gene data show CDR1 as SGHTS and CDR2 as YDEGEE. Here the CDR3 reads CASQNQPGQEGKLFF. The CDR3 nucleotides read TGTGCCAGCCAGAACCAACCGGGACAGGAGGGAAAACTGTTTTTT.

This chain links TRBV11-3 with TRBJ2-7, with TRBD2 matching 9 bases. This CDR3 has 13 residues. Germline V lookup: CDR1 SGHNT, CDR2 YENEEA. J lost 6 bases, V lost 5 bases, and 5 bases had no gene match. CDR3 coding DNA: TGTGCCAGCAGCCCCTTAGCGGGGGCCGAGCAGTACTTC. It translates to CASSPLAGAEQYF.

In its sample, this clonotype was seen a few times. The chain uses TRBV3-1 and TRBJ1-5; D is unclear. The CDR3 has 15 amino acids. From germline, CDR1 is LGHDT and CDR2 YNNKEL (reference sequence). The V gene lost 1 base and the J gene lost 6 bases, with 13 bases spanning the gap. CDR3 in DNA: TGTGCCAGCAGCCAAGGGAAAGGGCAGGTTCAGCCCCAGCATTTT. Encoded protein: CASSQGKGQVQPQHF.

In its sample, this clonotype was seen many times. This sequence joins TRBV7-6 and TRBJ2-7; TRBD1 aligns across 9 bases. Germline V CDR1 and CDR2: SGHVS, FNYEAQ. V shed 5 bases and J 2 bases; nucleotides not matched to a gene: 4. The CDR3 is 14 amino acids. In DNA form, the CDR3 reads TGTGCCAGCAGCAAGGGACAGGGCCCCTACGAGCAGTACTTC. This encodes CASSKGQGPYEQYF.

The rearrangement links TRBV12-3 or TRBV12-4 to TRBJ1-1; 10 bases agree with TRBD1. There are 14 residues in the CDR3. J lost 5 bases, V lost 5 bases, and 5 bases had no gene match. CDR3 in amino acids: CASSGDRGETEAFF. Written as DNA, the CDR3 is TGTGCCAGCAGTGGGGACAGGGGAGAAACTGAAGCTTTCTTT.

The sample holds many counts of this clonotype. V and J are TRBV5-1 and TRBJ1-2, with 10 bases fitting TRBD1. V lost 5 bases and J lost 8; bases outside the gene matches: 3. Germline values: CDR1 SGHRS, CDR2 YFSETQ. The CDR3 is made up of 12 amino acids. CDR3 loop: CASRVTGGGYTF. The CDR3 nucleotides are TGCGCCAGCAGGGTGACAGGGGGCGGCTACACCTTC.